The T cell receptor (beta chain) described here comes from a study of T cell repertoires in aging, cancer and after chemotherapy. The overall study: Pre- and post-chemotherapy samples were paired from glioblastoma patients treated with temozolomide-based therapy.

Study findings and constraints: In healthy donors, age-related TCR diversity loss mainly reflected lost richness. Immunological memory after chemotherapy cannot be judged from the repertoire data. Median generation probability rose over the chemotherapy interval in each cancer cohort, suggesting rebound thymic output.

Peripheral blood genomic DNA, not sorted cells or RNA, was the template. A word on this clonotype: As yet, its antigen is unknown.

With V trimmed by 2 bases and J by 5 bases, 6 bases remained unmatched. The CDR3 contains 14 residues. The germline gives CDR1 GTSNPN, CDR2 SVGIG (reference sequence). A mixed TRB-A/B primer pool amplified rearranged TRB by multiplex touch-down PCR. Each CDR3 protein gets one entry after TCRdb re-called the multiplex PCR reads with MiXCR. The table lists 7,000 to 8,500 distinct CDR3 sequences, roughly half of them singletons, with 3.5% in the top ten. The sequenced sample was blood. The clonotype was recovered from a human donor with a solid tumor. The chain couples TRBV30 to TRBJ1-5; TRBD1 agrees at 7 bases. CDR3 sequence (DNA): TGTGCCTGGAGTAAGGGACAGAGAGATCAGCCCCAGCATTTT. Residues: CAWSKGQRDQPQHF.